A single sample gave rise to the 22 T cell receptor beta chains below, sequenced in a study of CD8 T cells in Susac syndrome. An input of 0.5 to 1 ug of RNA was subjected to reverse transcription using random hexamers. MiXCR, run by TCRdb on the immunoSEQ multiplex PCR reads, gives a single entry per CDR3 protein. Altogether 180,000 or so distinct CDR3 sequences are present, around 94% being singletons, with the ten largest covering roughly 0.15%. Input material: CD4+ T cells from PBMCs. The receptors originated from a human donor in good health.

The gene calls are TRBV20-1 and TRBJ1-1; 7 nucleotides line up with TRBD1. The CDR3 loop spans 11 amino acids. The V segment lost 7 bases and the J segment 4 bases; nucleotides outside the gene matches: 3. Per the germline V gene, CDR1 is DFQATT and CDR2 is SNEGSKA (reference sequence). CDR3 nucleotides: TGCAGTGGACAGGGAGTCACTGAAGCTTTCTTT. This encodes CSGQGVTEAFF.

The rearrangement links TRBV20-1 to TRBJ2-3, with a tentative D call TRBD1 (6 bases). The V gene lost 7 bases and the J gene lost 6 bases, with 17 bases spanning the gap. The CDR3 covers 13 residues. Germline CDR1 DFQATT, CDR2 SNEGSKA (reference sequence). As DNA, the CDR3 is TGCAGTGTTATACAGGGAGCAGGGGATACGCAGTATTTT. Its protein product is CSVIQGAGDTQYF.

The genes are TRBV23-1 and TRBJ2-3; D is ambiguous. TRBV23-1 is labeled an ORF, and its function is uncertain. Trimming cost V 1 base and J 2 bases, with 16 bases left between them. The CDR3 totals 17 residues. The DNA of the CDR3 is TGCGCCAGCAGTCAATTACCGGAGCGAAGAAACACAGATACGCAGTATTTT. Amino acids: CASSQLPERRNTDTQYF.

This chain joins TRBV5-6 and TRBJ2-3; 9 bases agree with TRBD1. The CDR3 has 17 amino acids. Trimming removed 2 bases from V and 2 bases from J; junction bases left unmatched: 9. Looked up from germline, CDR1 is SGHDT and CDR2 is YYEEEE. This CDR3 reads CASSFGRQGVNTDTQYF. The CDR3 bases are TGTGCCAGCAGCTTTGGCCGACAGGGGGTAAACACAGATACGCAGTATTTT.

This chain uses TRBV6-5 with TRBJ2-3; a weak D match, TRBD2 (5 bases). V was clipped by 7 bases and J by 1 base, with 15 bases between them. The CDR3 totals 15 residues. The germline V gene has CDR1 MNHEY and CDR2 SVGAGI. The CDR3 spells CASTRSGIRTDTQYF. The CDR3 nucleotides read TGTGCCAGCACTCGCTCCGGGATACGCACAGATACGCAGTATTTT.

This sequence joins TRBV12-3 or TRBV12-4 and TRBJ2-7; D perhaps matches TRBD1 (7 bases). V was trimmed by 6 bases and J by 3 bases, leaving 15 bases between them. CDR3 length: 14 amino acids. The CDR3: CASSLDRDFYEQYF. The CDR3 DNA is TGTGCCAGCAGCCTCGACAGGGACTTCTACGAGCAGTACTTC.

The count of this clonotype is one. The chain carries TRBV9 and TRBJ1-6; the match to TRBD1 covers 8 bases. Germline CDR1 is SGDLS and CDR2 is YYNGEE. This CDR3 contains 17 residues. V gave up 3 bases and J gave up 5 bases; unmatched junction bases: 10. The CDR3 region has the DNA TGTGCCAGCAGCGGCCGACAGGGGCCTCTCGATAATTCACCCCTCCACTTT. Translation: CASSGRQGPLDNSPLHF.

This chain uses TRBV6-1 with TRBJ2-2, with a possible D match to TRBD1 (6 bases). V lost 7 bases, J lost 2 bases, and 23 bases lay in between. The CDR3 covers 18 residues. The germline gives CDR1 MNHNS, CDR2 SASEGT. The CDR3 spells CASTSRRGRLLNTGELFF. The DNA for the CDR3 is TGTGCCAGCACCTCTCGTAGGGGGAGACTCCTAAACACCGGGGAGCTGTTTTTT.

The CDR3, as DNA: TGTGCCAGCAGCGCGGAGCAGGGACGGAGGGGCTACACCTTC. It codes for CASSAEQGRRGYTF. The rearrangement uses TRBV7-2 and TRBJ1-2, with TRBD1 as a possible D gene (5 bases). The CDR3 consists of 14 residues. Trimming stripped 5 bases from V and 8 bases from J, with 18 bases between. Germline CDR1 SGHTA, CDR2 FQGNSA.

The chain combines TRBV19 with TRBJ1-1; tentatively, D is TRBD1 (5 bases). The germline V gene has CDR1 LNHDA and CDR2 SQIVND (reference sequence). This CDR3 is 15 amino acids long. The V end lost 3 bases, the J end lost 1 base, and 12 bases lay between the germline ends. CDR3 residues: CASSMGPGWNTEAFF. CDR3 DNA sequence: TGTGCCAGTAGTATGGGTCCAGGGTGGAACACTGAAGCTTTCTTT.

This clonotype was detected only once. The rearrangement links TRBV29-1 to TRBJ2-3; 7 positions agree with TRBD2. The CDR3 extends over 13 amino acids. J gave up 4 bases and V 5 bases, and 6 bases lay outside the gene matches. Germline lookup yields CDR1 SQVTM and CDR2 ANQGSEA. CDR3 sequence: CSVRRGGADTQYF. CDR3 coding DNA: TGCAGCGTTCGACGGGGAGGGGCAGATACGCAGTATTTT.

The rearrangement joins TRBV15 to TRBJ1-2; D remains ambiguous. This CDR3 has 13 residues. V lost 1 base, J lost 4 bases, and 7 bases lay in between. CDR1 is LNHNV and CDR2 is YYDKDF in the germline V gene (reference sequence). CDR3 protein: CATSRGNGYGYTF. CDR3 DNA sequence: TGTGCCACCAGCAGAGGAAACGGCTATGGCTACACCTTC.

The CDR3 sequence is CASSPTAGAAYEQYF. As DNA, the CDR3 is TGTGCCAGCAGCCCGACGGCAGGGGCGGCCTACGAGCAGTACTTC. J is TRBJ2-7 and V is TRBV7-2, with TRBD1 as a possible D gene (6 bases). CDR3 length: 15 amino acids. V was shortened by 5 bases and J by 2 bases, with 16 bases between the two germline ends. Germline assignment: CDR1 SGHTA and CDR2 FQGNSA.

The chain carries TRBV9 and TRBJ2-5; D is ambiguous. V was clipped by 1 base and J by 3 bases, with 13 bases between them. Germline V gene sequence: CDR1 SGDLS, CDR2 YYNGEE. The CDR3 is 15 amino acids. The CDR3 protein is CASSVHGQAKETQYF. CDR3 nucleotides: TGTGCCAGCAGCGTACATGGCCAGGCAAAAGAGACCCAGTACTTC.

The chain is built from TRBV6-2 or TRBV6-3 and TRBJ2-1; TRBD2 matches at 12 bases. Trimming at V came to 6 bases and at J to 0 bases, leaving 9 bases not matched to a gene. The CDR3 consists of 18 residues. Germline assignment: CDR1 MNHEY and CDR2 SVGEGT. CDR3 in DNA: TGTGCCAGCAGCCGTAGGACTAGCGGGGCGAGCTCCTACAATGAGCAGTTCTTC. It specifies CASSRRTSGASSYNEQFF.

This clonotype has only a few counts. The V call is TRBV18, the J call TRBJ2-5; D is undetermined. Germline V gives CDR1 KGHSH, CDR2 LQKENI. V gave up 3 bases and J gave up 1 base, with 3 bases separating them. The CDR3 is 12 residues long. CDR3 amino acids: CASSPTQETQYF. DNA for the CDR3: TGTGCCAGCTCACCCACCCAAGAGACCCAGTACTTC.

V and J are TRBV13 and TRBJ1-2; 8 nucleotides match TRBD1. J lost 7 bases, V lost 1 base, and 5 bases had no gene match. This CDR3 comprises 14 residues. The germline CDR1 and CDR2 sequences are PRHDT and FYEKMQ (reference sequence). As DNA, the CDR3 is TGTGCCAGCAGCTTAGCACAGGGGGGCTCTGGCTACACCTTC. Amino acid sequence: CASSLAQGGSGYTF.

As DNA, the CDR3 is TGCAGCGTGGAGGCGAACACTGAAGCTTTCTTT. This gives the protein CSVEANTEAFF. This chain uses TRBV29-1 with TRBJ1-1; the D is unclear. Trimming stripped 6 bases from V and 1 base from J, with 6 bases between. Looked up from germline, CDR1 is SQVTM and CDR2 is ANQGSEA. The CDR3 length is 11 residues.

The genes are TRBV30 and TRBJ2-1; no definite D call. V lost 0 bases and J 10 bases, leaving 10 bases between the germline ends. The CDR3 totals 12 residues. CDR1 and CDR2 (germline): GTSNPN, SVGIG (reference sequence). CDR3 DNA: TGTGCCTGGAGTGTCCAGCTCGGGGAGCAGTTCTTC. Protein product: CAWSVQLGEQFF.

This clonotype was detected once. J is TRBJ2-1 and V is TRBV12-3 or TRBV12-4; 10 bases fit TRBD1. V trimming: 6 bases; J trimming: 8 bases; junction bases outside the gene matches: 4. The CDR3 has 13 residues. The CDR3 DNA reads TGTGCCAGCAGGGGACAGGGGTTCGATGAGCAGTTCTTC. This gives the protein CASRGQGFDEQFF.

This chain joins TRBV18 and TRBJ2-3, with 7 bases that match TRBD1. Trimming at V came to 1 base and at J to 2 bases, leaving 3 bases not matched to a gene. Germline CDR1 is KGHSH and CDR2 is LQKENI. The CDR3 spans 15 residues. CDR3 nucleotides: TGTGCCAGCTCACCACGACAGGGACCCACAGATACGCAGTATTTT. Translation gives CASSPRQGPTDTQYF.

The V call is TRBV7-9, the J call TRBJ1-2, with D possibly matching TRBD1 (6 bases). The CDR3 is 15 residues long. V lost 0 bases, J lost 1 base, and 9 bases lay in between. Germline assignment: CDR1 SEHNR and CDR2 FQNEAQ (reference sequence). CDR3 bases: TGTGCCAGCAGCTTAGCGGAGGGGGTTAACTATGGCTACACCTTC. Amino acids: CASSLAEGVNYGYTF.